There are a few counts of the clone carrying this T cell receptor (beta chain). Its antigen is unidentified. The record originates from a study of cytomegalovirus exposure and HLA in healthy donors. As for the study in general: Out of 170 million or so T cells, an earlier analysis found 117 million unique TCR beta sequences in total. Drawn from HLA-typed donors, approximately 85 million unique TCRs were held in an early data release. The study, taken as a whole, reports: It was reported in a later analysis that an Asian-associated ancestry cluster showed fewer N-insertions than the approximately 700-donor mean.

PCR involved 60 Vbeta and 13 Jbeta primers. The assay was immunoSEQ multiplex PCR, and TCRdb's table has in-frame clones only and misses some. The sample yields approximately 100,000 clones, roughly two thirds seen once. This TCR came from a female donor in good health and CMV-seronegative. Sequencing was performed on PBMCs.

CDR3 DNA: TGTGCCAGCAGCGCTGGGACTTACTCTGGAAACACCATATATTTT. Protein sequence: CASSAGTYSGNTIYF. This chain links TRBV9 with TRBJ1-3, with TRBD1 as a possible D gene (5 bases). The CDR3 spans 15 residues. Per germline, CDR1 SGDLS and CDR2 YYNGEE. Trimming stripped 3 bases from V and 0 bases from J, with 10 bases between.